This T cell receptor (beta chain) emerged from a study of T-cell memory formation after mild COVID-19. Study-wide context: Largely donor-specific TCR clusters were found.

TCRdb analysed the 5' RACE reads with MiXCR anew, one entry per CDR3 protein. The data hold 550,000 to 700,000 distinct CDR3 sequences, with approximately 15% observed a single time. The CDR3 extends over 16 amino acids. Germline V gene sequence: CDR1 MNHEY, CDR2 SVGAGI. V lost 8 bases and J lost 4, with 20 bases in between. The material sequenced was PBMCs or a T cell subset sorted from them (not recorded which). This TCR derives from an adult woman who had mild COVID-19 (a few samples of this study predate the infection). Cell type and time point are not known. V and J are TRBV6-5 and TRBJ2-2; D possibly matches TRBD1 or TRBD2 (5 bases each). The CDR3 loop is CASPIGGFRGTGELFF. CDR3 bases: TGTGCCAGCCCTATCGGAGGATTTAGGGGCACCGGGGAGCTGTTTTTT.